The 9 T cell receptor beta chains presented below share a single source sample, sequenced in a study of shared clonotypes between healthy human individuals. CD45RO-negative CD8 cells positively selected for CCR7 made up the naive population, which excluded terminally differentiated effector memory CD45RA+ cells. The data were produced by immunoSEQ multiplex PCR, yet TCRdb's version contains in-frame clones alone and is incomplete. Among roughly 1,800,000 clones listed, around 96% were seen once. Material for sequencing was naive CD8+ T cells sorted from blood. These receptors all come from a man between 18 and 35 years old in good health.

Concerning this clone itself: Other DNA sequences within the sample encode an identical CDR3. This sequence joins TRBV27 and TRBJ2-7; D gene unclear. From germline, CDR1 is MNHEY and CDR2 SMNVEV (reference sequence). The CDR3 contains 14 residues. Trimming removed 1 base from V and 0 bases from J, with 7 bases in between. CDR3 sequence: CASSLLADSYEQYF. For the CDR3, the DNA is TGTGCCAGCAGTTTATTGGCTGACTCCTACGAGCAGTACTTC.

The V gene is TRBV4-1, the J gene TRBJ1-2; D is undetermined. Trimming shortened V by 1 base and J by 3 bases, and 6 bases separated the two germline ends. CDR3 length: 13 residues. Germline V gives CDR1 MGHRA, CDR2 YSYEKL. The CDR3 DNA reads as TGCGCCAGCAGCCAAGGTCAAGACTATGGCTACACCTTC. This translates into CASSQGQDYGYTF.

This clone was recorded only once. J is TRBJ2-7 and V is TRBV13, with D perhaps TRBD1 (6 bases). Germline V gene data show CDR1 as PRHDT and CDR2 as FYEKMQ (reference sequence). Trimming left V 1 base short and J 3 bases short, with 10 bases between. This CDR3 comprises 14 residues. CDR3 nucleotides: TGTGCCAGCAGCTTAGTTGGGGGCGACTACGAGCAGTACTTC. This translates into CASSLVGGDYEQYF.

In the case of this clone: Other nucleotide sequences in the sample specify the same CDR3. The J gene is TRBJ2-7, the V gene TRBV5-1; no clear D gene. The germline CDR1 and CDR2 sequences are SGHRS and YFSETQ. V dropped 0 bases and J dropped 2 bases, with 6 bases sitting between them. CDR3 length: 13 residues. CDR3 in DNA: TGCGCCAGCAGCTTGGTTGGGACCTACGAGCAGTACTTC. Translation gives CASSLVGTYEQYF.

The rearrangement uses TRBV6-5 and TRBJ2-2; D is ambiguous. The CDR3 covers 14 residues. V lost 2 bases and J lost 5, with 9 bases in between. CDR1 MNHEY and CDR2 SVGAGI come from the germline V gene. CDR3 loop: CASSYGDPTGELFF. The CDR3 region has the DNA TGTGCCAGCAGTTACGGTGACCCGACCGGGGAGCTGTTTTTT.

The genes are TRBV27 and TRBJ2-1; 9 bases are shared with TRBD1. The CDR3 loop spans 16 amino acids. After removal of 5 bases from V and 8 bases from J, the junction contained 13 bases not matched to a gene. CDR1 is MNHEY and CDR2 is SMNVEV in the germline V gene (reference sequence). The CDR3 sequence: CASSLYSGTGMHEQFF. In DNA form, the CDR3 reads TGTGCCAGCAGTCTATACTCCGGGACAGGGATGCATGAGCAGTTCTTC.

The chain couples TRBV27 to TRBJ2-3, with D possibly matching TRBD1 (5 bases). V gave up 2 bases and J gave up 1 base, with 10 bases separating them. From germline, CDR1 is MNHEY and CDR2 SMNVEV (reference sequence). The CDR3 spans 15 residues. CDR3 amino acids: CASSLDGAGTDTQYF. In DNA, the CDR3 is TGTGCCAGCAGTTTAGATGGGGCTGGCACAGATACGCAGTATTTT.

The rearrangement joins TRBV7-9 to TRBJ1-2; 7 bases fit TRBD1. Germline V gene data show CDR1 as SEHNR and CDR2 as FQNEAQ (reference sequence). The ends lost 6 bases at V and 4 bases at J; junction bases unmatched: 5. The CDR3 contains 13 residues. In DNA form, the CDR3 reads TGTGCCAGCAGTCGTGGACAGGTCTATGGCTACACCTTC. Amino acid sequence: CASSRGQVYGYTF.

The chain combines TRBV14 with TRBJ2-7; 10 bases line up with TRBD2. This CDR3 has 16 amino acids. In germline, CDR1 is SGHDN, CDR2 FVKESK. J gave up 3 bases and V 1 base, and 6 bases lay outside the gene matches. DNA for the CDR3: TGTGCCAGCAGCCAAGTTCCTAGCGGGGGTTACTACGAGCAGTACTTC. It codes for CASSQVPSGGYYEQYF.